The text below deals with one T cell receptor (beta chain). Its antigen is unidentified. V lost 3 bases to trimming and J lost 7 bases, with 18 bases between them. The CDR3 is made up of 15 amino acids. Germline V gene lookup returns CDR1 MDHEN and CDR2 SYDVKM. These data originate in a study of T cell responses to AZD1222 COVID-19 vaccine. Study observations and caveats: Reports say nearly half of spike-specific TCRs go after unmutated variant regions. Baseline seropositives among AZD1222 recipients totaled only five to seven.

Profiling relied on immunoSEQ multiplex PCR, and the TCRdb table lists in-frame clones only, not all of them. Of some 110,000 clones detected, around 89% appear once; the ten largest clones hold roughly 3.8%. V is TRBV28 and J is TRBJ1-2; no reliable D call. The sequence came from an adult who received the AZD1222 COVID-19 vaccine. Source: peripheral blood, taken 28 days after the second AZD1222 dose. Here the CDR3 reads CASSFGSTVLGGYTF. The CDR3, as DNA: TGTGCCAGCAGTTTTGGGTCCACAGTTCTGGGTGGCTACACCTTC.